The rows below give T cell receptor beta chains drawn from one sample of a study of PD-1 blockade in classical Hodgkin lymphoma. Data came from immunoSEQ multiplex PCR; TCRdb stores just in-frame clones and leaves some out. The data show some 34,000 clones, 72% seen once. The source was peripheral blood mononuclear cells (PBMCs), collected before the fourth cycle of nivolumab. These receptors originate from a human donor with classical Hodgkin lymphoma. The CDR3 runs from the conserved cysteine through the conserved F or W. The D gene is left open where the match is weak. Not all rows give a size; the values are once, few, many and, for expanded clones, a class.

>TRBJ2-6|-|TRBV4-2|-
CASSQAGVPGANVLTF
TGTGCCAGCAGCCAAGCAGGGGTCCCTGGGGCCAACGTCCTGACTTTC
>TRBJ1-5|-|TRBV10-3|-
CAISEGVNQPQHF
TGTGCCATCAGTGAAGGGGTAAATCAGCCCCAGCATTTT
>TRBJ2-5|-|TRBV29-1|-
CSVYAETQYF
TGCAGCGTTTATGCGGAGACCCAGTACTTC
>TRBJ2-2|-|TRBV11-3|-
CASSFTEFNTGELFF
TGTGCCAGCAGCTTTACAGAATTTAACACCGGGGAGCTGTTTTTT
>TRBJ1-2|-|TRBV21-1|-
CASSKRRTGLGYTF
TGTGCCAGCAGCAAAAGGAGGACAGGGTTGGGCTACACCTTC
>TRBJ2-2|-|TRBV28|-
CASSSPSLSQYTGELFF
TGTGCCAGCAGTTCCCCTTCCCTTTCGCAATACACCGGGGAGCTGTTTTTT
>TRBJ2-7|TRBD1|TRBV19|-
CASSQGALGEQYF
TGTGCCAGTAGTCAGGGGGCCTTGGGGGAGCAGTACTTC
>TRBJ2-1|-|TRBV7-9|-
CASSLVSGVGEYNEQFF
TGTGCCAGCAGCTTAGTTTCAGGGGTTGGGGAGTACAATGAGCAGTTCTTC
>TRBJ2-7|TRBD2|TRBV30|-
CAWGTSGYEQYF
TGTGCCTGGGGGACTAGCGGATACGAGCAGTACTTC
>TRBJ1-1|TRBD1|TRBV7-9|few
CASSRTGTEAFF
TGTGCCAGCAGCAGGACAGGGACTGAAGCTTTCTTT
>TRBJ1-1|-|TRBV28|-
CAIQGQNTEAFF
TGTGCCATCCAGGGACAGAACACTGAAGCTTTCTTT
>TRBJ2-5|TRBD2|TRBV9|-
CASSDDKIAGGETQYF
TGTGCCAGCAGCGACGACAAAATAGCGGGAGGCGAGACCCAGTACTTC
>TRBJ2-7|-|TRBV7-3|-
CASSFLNANSYEQYF
TGTGCCAGCAGCTTCCTGAACGCAAATTCCTACGAGCAGTACTTC
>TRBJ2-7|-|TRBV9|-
CASSVKEAYEQYF
TGTGCCAGCAGCGTAAAAGAGGCCTACGAGCAGTACTTC
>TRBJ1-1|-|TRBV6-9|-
CASSYQTGSTEAFF
TGTGCCAGCAGTTACCAAACAGGGAGCACTGAAGCTTTCTTT